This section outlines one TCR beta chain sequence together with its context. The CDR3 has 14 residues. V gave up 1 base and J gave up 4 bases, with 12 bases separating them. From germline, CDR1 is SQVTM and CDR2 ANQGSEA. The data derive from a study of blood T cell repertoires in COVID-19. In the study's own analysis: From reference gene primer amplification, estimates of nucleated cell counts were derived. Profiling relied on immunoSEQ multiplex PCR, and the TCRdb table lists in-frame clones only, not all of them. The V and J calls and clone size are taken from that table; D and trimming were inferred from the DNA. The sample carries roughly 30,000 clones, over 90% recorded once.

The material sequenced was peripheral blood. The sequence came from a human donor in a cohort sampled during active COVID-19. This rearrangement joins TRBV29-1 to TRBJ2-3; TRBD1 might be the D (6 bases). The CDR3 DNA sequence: TGCAGCGTTGAAGCGGGCAGGGGCGCAGATACGCAGTATTTT. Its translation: CSVEAGRGADTQYF.